The 17 T cell receptor beta chains reported below all come from one sample, sequenced in a study of T cells in Graves' hyperthyroidism and ophthalmopathy. Template material for amplifying TCR beta CDR3 regions consisted of RNA transcripts. Primed by the HTBI set, a first-round RT-PCR was run on the TCR CDR3. A single record per CDR3 protein comes from TCRdb applying MiXCR to the multiplex PCR reads. Among around 340,000 distinct CDR3 sequences listed, about 18% were seen once. The specimen sequenced was blood. These TCRs come from a woman under 40 with Graves' hyperthyroidism that later progressed to Graves' ophthalmopathy.

This clonotype was seen many times. The CDR3 sequence: CASSLWQGTNYGYTF. The CDR3 DNA is TGTGCCAGCAGCTTATGGCAGGGGACTAACTATGGCTACACCTTC. The chain uses TRBV7-9 and TRBJ1-2, with TRBD1 as a possible D gene (6 bases). Germline V gene data show CDR1 as SEHNR and CDR2 as FQNEAQ (reference sequence). This CDR3 is 15 amino acids long. V was clipped by 2 bases and J by 0 bases, with 10 bases between them. Drawing the rest from reference TRBV7-9 and TRBJ1-2, the complete variable domain is DTGVSQNPRHKITKRGQNVTFRCDPISEHNRLYWYRQTLGQGPEFLTYFQNEAQLEKSRLLSDRFSAERPKGSFSTLEIQRTEQGDSAMYLCASSLWQGTNYGYTFGSGTRLTVV.

This clonotype has only a few counts. The chain has TRBV25-1 and TRBJ1-1; D is perhaps TRBD1 (6 bases). The length of the CDR3 is 13 residues. Germline values: CDR1 MGHDK, CDR2 SYGVNS. The germline V and J ends were trimmed by 4 bases and 6 bases, with 12 bases remaining between them. The CDR3 nucleotides are TGTGCCAGCAGTGCAACAGGGTCCGCTGAAGCTTTCTTT. Translated: CASSATGSAEAFF. Full variable domain (remainder filled in from reference TRBV25-1 and TRBJ1-1): EADIYQTPRYLVIGTGKKITLECSQTMGHDKMYWYQQDPGMELHLIHYSYGVNSTEKGDLSSESTVSRIRTEHFPLTLESARPSHTSQYLCASSATGSAEAFFGQGTRLTVV.

This clonotype was seen ten or more times. The chain employs TRBV15 and TRBJ2-7; tentative D call: TRBD1 (8 bases). Deletions cut 5 bases from V and 1 base from J, with 21 bases between. From germline, CDR1 is LNHNV and CDR2 YYDKDF (reference sequence). The CDR3 has 17 residues. The chain's CDR3 is CATSWGGVGQESYEQYF. The CDR3 nucleotides read TGTGCCACCAGCTGGGGAGGGGTGGGACAGGAATCCTACGAGCAGTACTTC.

There are many counts of this clonotype. The rearrangement uses TRBV12-3 or TRBV12-4 and TRBJ2-7; D remains unclear. Trimming left V 2 bases short and J 7 bases short, with 6 bases between. This CDR3 region has 11 residues. The CDR3 region has the DNA TGTGCCAGCAGTTTAAGGGAAGAGCAGTACTTC. Residues: CASSLREEQYF.

This clonotype was detected ten times or more. CDR3: CASSQATNYGYTF. For the CDR3, the DNA is TGTGCCAGCAGCCAAGCAACAAACTATGGCTACACCTTC. The chain recombines TRBV3-1 with TRBJ1-2, with D unclear. The V and J ends lost 1 base and 2 bases respectively, with 5 bases between them. This CDR3 is built from 13 residues. Germline loops: CDR1 LGHDT, CDR2 YNNKEL (reference sequence).

This clonotype has at least ten counts. J is TRBJ2-7 and V is TRBV10-3, with D hard to call. CDR1 ENHRY and CDR2 SYGVKD come from the germline V gene. Trimming stripped 6 bases from V and 2 bases from J, with 8 bases between. CDR3 length: 12 amino acids. CDR3 in amino acids: CAISAGAYEQYF. The CDR3 DNA sequence: TGTGCCATCAGCGCTGGGGCCTACGAGCAGTACTTC.

This clonotype was seen a few times. The rearrangement links TRBV29-1 to TRBJ2-7; D call uncertain. The V gene's germline CDR1 is SQVTM and CDR2 ANQGSEA. V was clipped by 5 bases and J by 0 bases, with 11 bases between them. The CDR3 is 13 amino acids. DNA for the CDR3: TGCAGCGTTATAGTCGGAACCTCCTACGAGCAGTACTTC. Its protein is CSVIVGTSYEQYF.

This clonotype has more than one count but fewer than ten. The chain is built from TRBV7-9 and TRBJ1-2; D remains ambiguous. This CDR3 has 13 residues. V lost 5 bases, J lost 1 base, and 8 bases lay in between. Germline values: CDR1 SEHNR, CDR2 FQNEAQ (reference sequence). This CDR3 reads CASSRDNNYGYTF. The CDR3 nucleotides are TGTGCCAGCAGCCGGGATAATAACTATGGCTACACCTTC.

This clonotype was seen only a few times. The CDR3 DNA reads as TGTGCCAGTAGTATCTGGGATCGCTCCTACGAGCAGTACTTC. Its translation: CASSIWDRSYEQYF. The rearrangement joins TRBV19 to TRBJ2-7; no clear D gene. Deletions cut 3 bases from V and 0 bases from J, with 9 bases between. The CDR3 is made up of 14 amino acids. From germline, CDR1 is LNHDA and CDR2 SQIVND (reference sequence).

This chain connects TRBV5-1 to TRBJ1-6; D gene ambiguous. The CDR3 is 17 residues long. CDR1 is SGHRS and CDR2 is YFSETQ in the germline V gene. V shed 6 bases and J shed 0 bases, with 16 bases lying between them. The CDR3 DNA reads as TGCGCCAGCACCCTGGACTCCCTAAGCTCCTATAATTCACCCCTCCACTTT. The encoded protein is CASTLDSLSSYNSPLHF. Based on the CDR3 plus reference TRBV5-1 and TRBJ1-6, the full variable domain is KAGVTQTPRYLIKTRGQQVTLSCSPISGHRSVSWYQQTPGQGLQFLFEYFSETQRNKGNFPGRFSGRQFSNSRSEMNVSTLELGDSALYLCASTLDSLSSYNSPLHFGNGTRLTVT.

Comments on this clonotype: The germline gene is not matched at one end of the junction; a read error may be the cause. The chain recombines TRBV7-9 with TRBJ1-1; 8 nucleotides match TRBD1. CDR1 is SEHNR and CDR2 is FQNEAQ in the germline V gene (reference sequence). CDR3 length: 14 amino acids. The CDR3 nucleotides read TGTGCCAGCAGGCCGACAGGGGACAACACTGAAGCTCTCTTT. Translation gives CASRPTGDNTEALF.

This chain connects TRBV11-2 to TRBJ2-7; TRBD1 might be the D (5 bases). This CDR3 has 13 residues. Looked up from germline, CDR1 is SGHAT and CDR2 is FQNNGV. V was cut by 3 bases and J by 2 bases, with 8 bases left in between. The CDR3 region is CASSLAGTYEQYV. The DNA of the CDR3 is TGTGCCAGCAGCTTGGCAGGGACCTACGAGCAGTACGTC.

The genes are TRBV5-1 and TRBJ2-1; the match to TRBD1 covers 11 bases. Germline V gene data show CDR1 as SGHRS and CDR2 as YFSETQ. Trimming at V came to 3 bases and at J to 1 base, leaving 6 bases not matched to a gene. The CDR3 spans 17 residues. This chain's CDR3 is CASSWGQGDASYNEQFF. CDR3 DNA: TGCGCCAGCAGCTGGGGACAGGGGGACGCGTCCTACAATGAGCAGTTCTTC.

This clonotype was observed a handful of times. The chain combines TRBV24-1 with TRBJ1-2; D is unresolved. CDR3 length: 14 residues. Germline CDR1 KGHDR, CDR2 SFDVKD. V lost 0 bases, J lost 3 bases, and 7 bases lay in between. This CDR3 is CATSDLNDHYGYTF. As DNA, the CDR3 is TGTGCCACCAGTGATTTGAATGACCACTATGGCTACACCTTC.

The V call is TRBV5-1, the J call TRBJ1-4, with 7 nucleotides matching TRBD1. There are 15 residues in the CDR3. V trimming: 4 bases; J trimming: 2 bases; junction bases outside the gene matches: 5. Germline CDR1 SGHRS, CDR2 YFSETQ. This chain's CDR3 is CASSTGQATNEKLFF. Here the CDR3 DNA reads TGCGCCAGCAGCACAGGACAGGCCACTAATGAAAAACTGTTTTTT.

The chain combines TRBV27 with TRBJ1-4; 10 bases match TRBD1. The V gene's germline CDR1 is MNHEY and CDR2 SMNVEV (reference sequence). CDR3 size: 16 residues. J lost 8 bases, V lost 4 bases, and 10 bases had no gene match. CDR3 residues: CASSSLRQGAREKLFF. CDR3 coding DNA: TGTGCCAGCAGTTCCCTCCGACAGGGGGCAAGGGAAAAACTGTTTTTT. The variable domain in full, completed from reference TRBV27 and TRBJ1-4, reads EAQVTQNPRYLITVTGKKLTVTCSQNMNHEYMSWYRQDPGLGLRQIYYSMNVEVTDKGDVPEGYKVSRKEKRNFPLILESPSPNQTSLYFCASSSLRQGAREKLFFGSGTQLSVL.

This clonotype was observed at least ten times. V usage is TRBV12-3 or TRBV12-4 and J usage is TRBJ2-5; TRBD1 is a possible D gene (5 bases). There are 13 residues in the CDR3. The ends were cut back, 10 bases at V and 0 bases at J, with 12 bases in the middle. The chain's CDR3 is CATRQPYQETQYF. The CDR3 coding sequence is TGTGCCACGAGACAGCCGTACCAAGAGACCCAGTACTTC.